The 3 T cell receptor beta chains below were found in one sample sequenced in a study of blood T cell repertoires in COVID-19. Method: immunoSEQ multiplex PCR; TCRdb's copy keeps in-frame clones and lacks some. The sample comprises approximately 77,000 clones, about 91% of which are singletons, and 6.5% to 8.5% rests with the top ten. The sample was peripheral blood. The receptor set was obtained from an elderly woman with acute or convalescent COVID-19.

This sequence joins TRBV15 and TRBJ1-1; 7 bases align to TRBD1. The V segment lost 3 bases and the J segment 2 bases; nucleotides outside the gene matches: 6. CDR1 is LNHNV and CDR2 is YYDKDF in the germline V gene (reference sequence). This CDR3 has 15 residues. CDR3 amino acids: CATSSPDRANTEAFF. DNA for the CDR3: TGTGCCACCAGCAGCCCTGACAGGGCAAACACTGAAGCTTTCTTT.

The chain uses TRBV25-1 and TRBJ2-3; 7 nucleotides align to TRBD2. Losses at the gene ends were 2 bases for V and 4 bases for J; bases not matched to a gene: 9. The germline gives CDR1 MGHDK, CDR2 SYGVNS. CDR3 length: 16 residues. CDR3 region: CASSEIAGAGPDTQYF. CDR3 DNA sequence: TGTGCCAGCAGTGAAATCGCGGGAGCCGGCCCAGATACGCAGTATTTT.

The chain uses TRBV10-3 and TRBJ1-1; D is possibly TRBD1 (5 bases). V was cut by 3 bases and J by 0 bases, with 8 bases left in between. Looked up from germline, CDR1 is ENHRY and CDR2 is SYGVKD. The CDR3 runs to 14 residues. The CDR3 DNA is TGTGCCATCAGTGACAGGGCTATGAACACTGAAGCTTTCTTT. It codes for CAISDRAMNTEAFF.